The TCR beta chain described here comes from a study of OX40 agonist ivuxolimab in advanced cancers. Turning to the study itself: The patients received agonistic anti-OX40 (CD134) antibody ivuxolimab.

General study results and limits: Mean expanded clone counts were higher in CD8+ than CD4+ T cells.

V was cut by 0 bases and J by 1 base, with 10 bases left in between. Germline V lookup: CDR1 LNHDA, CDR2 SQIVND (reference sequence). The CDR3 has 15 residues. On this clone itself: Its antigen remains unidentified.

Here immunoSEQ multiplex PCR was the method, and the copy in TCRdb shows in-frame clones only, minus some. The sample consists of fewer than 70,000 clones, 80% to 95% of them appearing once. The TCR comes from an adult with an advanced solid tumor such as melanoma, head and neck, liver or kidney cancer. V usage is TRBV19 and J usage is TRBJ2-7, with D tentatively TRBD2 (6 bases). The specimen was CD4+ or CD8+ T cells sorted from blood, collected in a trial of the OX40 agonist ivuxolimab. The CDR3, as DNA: TGTGCCAGTAGTATAGATGGTAGCGGATCCTACGAGCAGTACTTC. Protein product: CASSIDGSGSYEQYF.